A few counts support the clone carrying this T cell receptor (beta chain). The data stem from a study of blood T cell repertoires in COVID-19. On the study more broadly: The United States, Italy and Spain were the sources of the acute and convalescent COVID-19 samples. Nucleic acid was either cDNA or gDNA, and it came from T cells, B-cell-depleted T cells, or PBMCs.

Original analysis: For nucleated cells, counts were estimated from reference gene primer amplification. The repertoire was sequenced with immunoSEQ multiplex PCR; TCRdb's copy has only in-frame clones and lacks some. That table furnishes V, J and clone size, whereas the DNA furnished D and trimming. Of approximately 160,000 clones in the sample, 65% to 90% are singletons; the top ten hold approximately 7.1%. The CDR3 extends over 16 amino acids. The V gene end was trimmed by 5 bases and the J gene end by 5 bases; junction bases not matched to a gene: 11. CDR1 and CDR2 from the germline V gene are SGHVS and FQNEAQ.

The specimen sequenced was peripheral blood. This rearrangement joins TRBV7-8 to TRBJ2-3, with TRBD1 matching 9 bases. The sequence came from a woman in her fifties or sixties in a cohort sampled during active or convalescent COVID-19. The CDR3 sequence: CASSPGQGFGKDTQYF. The CDR3 DNA sequence: TGTGCCAGCAGCCCCGGACAGGGGTTTGGTAAAGATACGCAGTATTTT. The full variable domain, its missing parts supplied by reference TRBV7-8 and TRBJ2-3, is GAGVSQSPRYKVAKRGQDVALRCDPISGHVSLFWYQQALGQGPEFLTYFQNEAQLDKSGLPSDRFFAERPEGSVSTLKIQRTQQEDSAVYLCASSPGQGFGKDTQYFGPGTRLTVL.